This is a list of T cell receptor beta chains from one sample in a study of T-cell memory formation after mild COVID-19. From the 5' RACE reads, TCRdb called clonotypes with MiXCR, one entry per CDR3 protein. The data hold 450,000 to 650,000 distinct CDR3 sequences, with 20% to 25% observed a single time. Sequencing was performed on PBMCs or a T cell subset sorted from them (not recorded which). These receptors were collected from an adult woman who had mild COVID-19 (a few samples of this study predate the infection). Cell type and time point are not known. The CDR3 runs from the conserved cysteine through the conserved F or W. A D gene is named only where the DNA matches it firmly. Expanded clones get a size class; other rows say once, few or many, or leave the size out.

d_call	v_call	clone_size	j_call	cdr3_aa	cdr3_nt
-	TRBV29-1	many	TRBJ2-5	CSVEGGGSAEETQYF	TGCAGCGTTGAAGGTGGAGGGTCGGCAGAGGAGACCCAGTACTTC
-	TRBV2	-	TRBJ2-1	CASSVRGNEQFF	TGTGCCAGCAGTGTACGAGGCAATGAGCAGTTCTTC
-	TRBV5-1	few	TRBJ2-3	CASSSTDIPGLAVTQYF	TGCGCCAGCAGCTCCACAGACATCCCCGGACTCGCTGTTACGCAGTATTTT
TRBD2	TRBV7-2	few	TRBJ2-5	CASSFLAGVYQETQYF	TGTGCCAGCAGCTTCCTAGCGGGGGTCTACCAAGAGACCCAGTACTTC
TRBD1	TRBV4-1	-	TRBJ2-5	CASSHDPGQQETQYF	TGCGCCAGCAGCCACGACCCGGGACAGCAAGAGACCCAGTACTTC
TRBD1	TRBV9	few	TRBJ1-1	CASSVGTGGPLGTEAFF	TGTGCCAGCAGCGTAGGCACAGGGGGGCCCTTGGGGACTGAAGCTTTCTTT
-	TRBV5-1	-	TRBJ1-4	CASSRLGQFNEKLFF	TGCGCCAGCAGCCGGCTCGGACAGTTCAATGAAAAACTGTTTTTT
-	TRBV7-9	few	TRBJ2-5	CASSFDSRETQYF	TGTGCCAGCAGCTTCGACAGCCGGGAGACCCAGTACTTC
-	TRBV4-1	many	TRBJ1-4	CASSQGGYGTVEKLFF	TGCGCCAGCAGCCAAGGAGGGTACGGCACGGTGGAAAAACTGTTTTTT
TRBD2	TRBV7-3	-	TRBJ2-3	CASGTSGGQGDTQYF	TGTGCCAGCGGGACTAGCGGGGGGCAGGGAGATACGCAGTATTTT
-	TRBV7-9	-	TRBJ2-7	CASSLRGAPGSLDEQYF	TGTGCCAGCAGCTTAAGGGGGGCGCCGGGTTCTCTGGACGAGCAGTACTTC
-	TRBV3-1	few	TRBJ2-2	CASSQAGLRTGELFF	TGTGCCAGCAGCCAAGCAGGACTACGAACCGGGGAGCTGTTTTTT
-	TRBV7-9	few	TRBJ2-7	CASSLGGGYDEQYF	TGTGCCAGCAGCTTAGGTGGCGGCTACGACGAGCAGTACTTC
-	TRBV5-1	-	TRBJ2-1	CASSLGGAPEQFF	TGCGCCAGCAGCTTGGGGGGAGCCCCTGAGCAGTTCTTC
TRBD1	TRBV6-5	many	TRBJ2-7	CASSPSLDRGYEQYF	TGTGCCAGCAGTCCCTCCCTCGACAGGGGCTACGAGCAGTACTTC
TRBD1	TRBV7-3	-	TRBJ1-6	CASSRQGGKYNSPLHF	TGTGCCAGCAGTCGACAGGGGGGAAAGTATAATTCACCCCTCCACTTT
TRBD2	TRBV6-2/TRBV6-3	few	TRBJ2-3	CASSSSGETDTQYF	TGTGCCAGCAGTTCTAGCGGGGAGACAGATACGCAGTATTTT
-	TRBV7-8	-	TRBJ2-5	CASSLRGLAGETQYF	TGTGCCAGCAGCTTAAGGGGGTTAGCCGGGGAGACCCAGTACTTC
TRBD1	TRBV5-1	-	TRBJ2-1	CASSSQGLGTGELNEQFF	TGCGCCAGCAGTTCCCAGGGCCTCGGGACAGGGGAATTAAATGAGCAGTTCTTC
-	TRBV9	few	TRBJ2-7	CASSVGGPGYEQYF	TGTGCCAGCAGCGTAGGAGGGCCGGGCTACGAGCAGTACTTC
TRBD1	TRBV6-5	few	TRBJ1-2	CASGGQGYYGYTF	TGTGCCAGCGGGGGACAGGGGTACTATGGCTACACCTTC
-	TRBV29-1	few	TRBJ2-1	CSALRNPPYNEQFF	TGCAGCGCCCTCAGGAACCCCCCCTACAATGAGCAGTTCTTC
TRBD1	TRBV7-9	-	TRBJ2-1	CASSLETGTGGNEQFF	TGTGCCAGCAGCTTAGAAACCGGGACAGGGGGAAATGAGCAGTTCTTC
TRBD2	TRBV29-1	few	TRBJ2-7	CSVGLAGREQYF	TGCAGCGTTGGACTAGCGGGCCGCGAGCAGTACTTC
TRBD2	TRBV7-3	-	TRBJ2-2	CASSPYGGGGTGELFF	TGTGCCAGCAGCCCCTACGGCGGGGGAGGCACCGGGGAGCTGTTTTTT
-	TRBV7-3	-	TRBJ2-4	CASSLTPGPQNIQYF	TGTGCCAGCAGCTTAACGCCGGGGCCGCAAAACATTCAGTACTTC
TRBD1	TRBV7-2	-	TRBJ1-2	CASSFPGQGANSYTF	TGTGCCAGCAGCTTCCCGGGACAGGGGGCGAATAGCTACACCTTC
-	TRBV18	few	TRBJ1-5	CASSGGTNQPQHF	TGTGCCAGCTCAGGCGGGACCAATCAGCCCCAGCATTTT
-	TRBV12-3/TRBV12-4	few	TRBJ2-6	CASLRAGSGANVLTF	TGTGCCAGCTTGAGGGCGGGGTCTGGGGCCAACGTCCTGACTTTC
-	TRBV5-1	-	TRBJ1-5	CASSLAGGLGQPQHF	TGCGCCAGCAGCTTAGCGGGGGGCCTAGGTCAGCCCCAGCATTTT
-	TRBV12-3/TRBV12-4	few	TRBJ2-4	CASSEFPRATERGIQYF	TGTGCCAGCAGTGAGTTTCCGAGGGCAACCGAAAGGGGCATTCAGTACTTC
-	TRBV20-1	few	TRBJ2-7	CSARDGAGAPYEQYF	TGCAGTGCTAGAGACGGCGCGGGGGCCCCCTACGAGCAGTACTTC
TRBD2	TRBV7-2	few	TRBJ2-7	CASSLLRPDTSGYEQYF	TGTGCCAGCAGCTTACTCCGGCCAGATACTAGCGGATACGAGCAGTACTTC
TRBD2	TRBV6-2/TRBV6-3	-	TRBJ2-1	CASSYSLGLANNEQFF	TGTGCCAGCAGTTACTCGTTGGGACTAGCGAACAATGAGCAGTTCTTC
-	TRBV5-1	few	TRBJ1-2	CASSLNSEGLGYTF	TGCGCCAGCAGCTTGAATTCAGAAGGTCTTGGCTACACCTTC
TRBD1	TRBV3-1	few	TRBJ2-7	CASSQDSGGSYEQYF	TGTGCCAGCAGCCAAGATTCAGGGGGCAGCTACGAGCAGTACTTC
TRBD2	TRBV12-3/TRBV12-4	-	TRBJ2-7	CASSPTSGYPYEQYF	TGTGCCAGCAGTCCGACTAGCGGGTACCCCTACGAGCAGTACTTC
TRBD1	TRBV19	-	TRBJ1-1	CASSLGTGVGEAFF	TGTGCCAGTAGTTTGGGGACAGGGGTTGGTGAAGCTTTCTTT
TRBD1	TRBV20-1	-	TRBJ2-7	CSARAEGTVYEQYF	TGCAGTGCTAGAGCCGAGGGGACAGTTTACGAGCAGTACTTC
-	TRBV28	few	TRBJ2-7	CASSPTGLATGEQYF	TGTGCCAGCAGTCCAACGGGTCTAGCGACGGGCGAGCAGTACTTC
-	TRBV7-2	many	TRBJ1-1	CASSRQGLTEAFF	TGTGCCAGCAGCCGTCAGGGTTTAACTGAAGCTTTCTTT
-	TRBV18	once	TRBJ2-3	CASSPAEGTQYF	TGTGCCAGCTCACCCGCCGAGGGTACGCAGTATTTT
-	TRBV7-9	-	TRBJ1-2	CASSLAVGGRLGGYTF	TGTGCCAGCAGCTTAGCGGTAGGGGGGCGTCTCGGCGGCTACACCTTC
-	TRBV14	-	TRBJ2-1	CASSQGRGEQFF	TGTGCCAGCAGCCAGGGGAGGGGGGAGCAGTTCTTC
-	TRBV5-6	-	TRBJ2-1	CASSSLRTSSYNEQFF	TGTGCCAGCAGCTCACTCAGGACGAGCTCCTACAATGAGCAGTTCTTC
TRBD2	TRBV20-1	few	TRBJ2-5	CSARGASGGSRRPQYF	TGCAGTGCTAGAGGCGCTAGCGGGGGGTCCCGGAGACCCCAGTACTTC
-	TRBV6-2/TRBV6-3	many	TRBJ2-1	CASSYWGRGASDTEQFF	TGTGCCAGCAGTTACTGGGGCAGGGGAGCTTCGGACACTGAGCAGTTCTTC
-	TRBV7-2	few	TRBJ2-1	CASSSAGVYNEQFF	TGTGCCAGCAGCTCTGCAGGGGTTTACAATGAGCAGTTCTTC
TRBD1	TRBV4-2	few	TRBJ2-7	CASSQATGGSEQYF	TGTGCCAGCAGCCAGGCCACAGGGGGTAGCGAGCAGTACTTC
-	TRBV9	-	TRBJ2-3	CASSPNRGTRSTDTQYF	TGTGCCAGCAGCCCGAACCGGGGCACAAGGAGCACAGATACGCAGTATTTT
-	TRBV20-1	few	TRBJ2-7	CSATRGIRYEQYF	TGCAGTGCTACCAGGGGAATACGCTACGAGCAGTACTTC
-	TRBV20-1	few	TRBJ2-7	CSARSGFSYEQYF	TGCAGTGCTAGAAGCGGATTCTCCTACGAGCAGTACTTC
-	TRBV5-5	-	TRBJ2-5	CASSLRPASQETQYF	TGTGCCAGCAGCTTGAGGCCAGCATCACAAGAGACCCAGTACTTC
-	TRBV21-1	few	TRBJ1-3	CASSKVKGIGSDLSGNTIYF	TGTGCCAGCAGCAAAGTTAAAGGGATTGGGAGCGATCTCTCTGGAAACACCATATATTTT
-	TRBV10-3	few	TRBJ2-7	CAISEFSGYEQYF	TGTGCCATCAGTGAGTTTAGCGGCTACGAGCAGTACTTC
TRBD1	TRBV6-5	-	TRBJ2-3	CASSNTGALSTDTQYF	TGTGCCAGCAGTAACACAGGGGCACTAAGCACAGATACGCAGTATTTT
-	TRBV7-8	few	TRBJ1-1	CASSLAAEYTEAFF	TGTGCCAGCAGCTTAGCGGCGGAATACACTGAAGCTTTCTTT
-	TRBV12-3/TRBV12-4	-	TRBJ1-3	CASTSGGNTRNTIYF	TGTGCCAGCACCTCGGGGGGGAATACGAGAAACACCATATATTTT